The next 23 T cell receptor beta chains were all read from a single sample in a study of shared clonotypes between healthy human individuals. Only CD45RO-negative cells positively selected for CCR7 counted as naive CD8 cells, so terminally differentiated effector memory CD45RA+ cells were excluded. Clones were read by immunoSEQ multiplex PCR, and TCRdb kept only the in-frame ones, dropping some. In the table there are about 2 million clones, 85% to 95% of which are singletons. The source material was naive CD8+ T cells sorted from blood. These receptors all stem from a man between 18 and 35 years old in good health.

The gene calls are TRBV13 and TRBJ2-3; D is unresolved. Per the germline V gene, CDR1 is PRHDT and CDR2 is FYEKMQ (reference sequence). V lost 5 bases to trimming and J lost 4 bases, with 16 bases between them. The CDR3 is 15 amino acids. CDR3 sequence (DNA): TGTGCCAGCAGCCCGGCAAAAATCGGCTCAGATACGCAGTATTTT. It yields the protein CASSPAKIGSDTQYF.

V gene TRBV4-1 combines with J gene TRBJ2-7; no clear D gene. Germline V gene data show CDR1 as MGHRA and CDR2 as YSYEKL. This CDR3 contains 17 residues. Trimming removed 0 bases from V and 0 bases from J, with 15 bases in between. The chain's CDR3 is CASSQDSGRRSSYEQYF. The CDR3 DNA sequence: TGCGCCAGCAGCCAAGATTCAGGCCGTAGGAGCTCCTACGAGCAGTACTTC.

The rearrangement uses TRBV6-6 and TRBJ2-3; D call uncertain. This CDR3 is built from 15 residues. The V end was cut by 7 bases, the J end by 4 bases, with 18 bases between. The germline gives CDR1 MNHNY, CDR2 SVGAGI (reference sequence). The CDR3 region is CASTPTRSTPDTQYF. CDR3 coding DNA: TGTGCCAGCACTCCTACTCGCTCGACCCCAGATACGCAGTATTTT.

This clone was observed once. The sample holds other DNA sequences that translate to the same CDR3. The chain employs TRBV7-2 and TRBJ1-2; D call uncertain. V lost 5 bases, J lost 0 bases, and 7 bases lay in between. Germline V gene data show CDR1 as SGHTA and CDR2 as FQGNSA. The length of the CDR3 is 13 residues. CDR3 nucleotide sequence: TGTGCCAGCAGCCCGGGGTCTAACTATGGCTACACCTTC. Translation gives CASSPGSNYGYTF.

CDR3 bases: TGTGCCAGTAGTATAGAAGGCAGGGGGAAATATTATGGCTACACCTTC. As protein: CASSIEGRGKYYGYTF. The rearrangement joins TRBV19 to TRBJ1-2, with TRBD1 matching 7 bases. Germline V gene lookup returns CDR1 LNHDA and CDR2 SQIVND (reference sequence). J lost 5 bases, V lost 0 bases, and 9 bases had no gene match. This CDR3 region has 16 residues.

The rearrangement uses TRBV7-8 and TRBJ1-6; no clear D gene. The CDR3 runs to 13 residues. Germline CDR1 and CDR2: SGHVS and FQNEAQ. Trimming stripped 1 base from V and 8 bases from J, with 6 bases between. CDR3 amino acids: CASSLGGDSPLHF. The CDR3, as DNA: TGTGCCAGCAGCTTAGGGGGTGATTCACCCCTCCACTTT.

The chain combines TRBV4-3 with TRBJ2-7, with D perhaps matching TRBD1 or TRBD2 (6 bases each). V lost 1 base and J lost 3, with 19 bases in between. The germline gives CDR1 LGHNA, CDR2 YSLEER. The CDR3 covers 17 residues. The CDR3 DNA sequence: TGCGCCAGCAGCCAAGGGACCAGGGGAGGAGGAGGCTACGAGCAGTACTTC. Protein: CASSQGTRGGGGYEQYF.

The V gene is TRBV4-1, the J gene TRBJ2-1; D possibly uses TRBD1 or TRBD2 (6 bases each). The ends were cut back, 8 bases at V and 5 bases at J, with 19 bases in the middle. CDR3 length: 15 residues. Looked up from germline, CDR1 is MGHRA and CDR2 is YSYEKL. As DNA, the CDR3 is TGCGCCAGCGAGGGGGTCGGGGGAGAGCACAATGAGCAGTTCTTC. The encoded protein is CASEGVGGEHNEQFF.

The rearrangement links TRBV9 to TRBJ1-3; 7 positions agree with TRBD1. The V and J ends lost 3 bases and 4 bases, in that order; junction bases with no gene match: 19. There are 19 residues in the CDR3. From germline, CDR1 is SGDLS and CDR2 YYNGEE. CDR3 loop: CASSGQTGKSLTVGNTIYF. CDR3 DNA: TGTGCCAGCAGCGGTCAGACAGGGAAATCGCTTACTGTCGGAAACACCATATATTTT. Full variable domain (rest looked up from reference TRBV9 and TRBJ1-3): DSGVTQTPKHLITATGQRVTLRCSPRSGDLSVYWYQQSLDQGLQFLIQYYNGEERAKGNILERFSAQQFPDLHSELNLSSLELGDSALYFCASSGQTGKSLTVGNTIYFGEGSWLTVV.

The chain couples TRBV27 to TRBJ1-2, with D possibly matching TRBD1 (5 bases). The ends were cut back, 6 bases at V and 2 bases at J, with 10 bases in the middle. This CDR3 has 13 residues. From germline, CDR1 is MNHEY and CDR2 SMNVEV (reference sequence). This CDR3 reads CASRGTDNYGYTF. The CDR3 nucleotides are TGTGCCAGCAGGGGGACGGACAACTATGGCTACACCTTC.

The CDR3 reads CASSFGKNQPQHF. The CDR3 nucleotides read TGTGCCAGCAGTTTCGGTAAAAATCAGCCCCAGCATTTT. The chain recombines TRBV27 with TRBJ1-5; no reliable D call. This CDR3 is 13 amino acids long. Germline assignment: CDR1 MNHEY and CDR2 SMNVEV (reference sequence). V shed 3 bases and J shed 4 bases, with 7 bases lying between them.

The chain couples TRBV7-9 to TRBJ2-1; tentative D call: TRBD2 (5 bases). Germline V lookup: CDR1 SEHNR, CDR2 FQNEAQ (reference sequence). This CDR3 is 16 amino acids long. Trimming left V 7 bases short and J 5 bases short, with 21 bases between. CDR3 region: CASTPPSESEDNEQFF. The CDR3 nucleotides read TGTGCCAGCACCCCGCCGTCAGAATCGGAGGACAATGAGCAGTTCTTC.

This rearrangement joins TRBV5-6 to TRBJ2-4; D is tentatively TRBD1 or TRBD2 (5 bases each). The V gene lost 4 bases and the J gene lost 0 bases, with 14 bases spanning the gap. Germline lookup yields CDR1 SGHDT and CDR2 YYEEEE. This CDR3 has 16 amino acids. The CDR3 nucleotides are TGTGCCAGCAGCGGCCGGGACCGAATAGCCAAAAACATTCAGTACTTC. Amino acid sequence: CASSGRDRIAKNIQYF. Supplemented by reference TRBV5-6 and TRBJ2-4, the full variable domain reads DAGVTQSPTHLIKTRGQQVTLRCSPKSGHDTVSWYQQALGQGPQFIFQYYEEEERQRGNFPDRFSGHQFPNYSSELNVNALLLGDSALYLCASSGRDRIAKNIQYFGAGTRLSVL.

The gene calls are TRBV27 and TRBJ2-2; no clear D gene. Trimming cost V 3 bases and J 4 bases, with 9 bases left between them. CDR3 length equals 14 residues. CDR1 is MNHEY and CDR2 is SMNVEV in the germline V gene (reference sequence). In nucleotides, the CDR3 is TGTGCCAGCAGTTTTCGGGTCTCCACCGGGGAGCTGTTTTTT. Translation gives CASSFRVSTGELFF.

This chain uses TRBV14 with TRBJ2-3, with D unclear. The germline V and J ends were trimmed by 4 bases and 3 bases, with 14 bases remaining between them. The CDR3 has 15 residues. The germline CDR1 and CDR2 sequences are SGHDN and FVKESK. CDR3 DNA sequence: TGTGCCAGCAGCCCTACAGCCAGCCGGACAGATACGCAGTATTTT. It yields the protein CASSPTASRTDTQYF.

The chain couples TRBV6-6 to TRBJ2-7; perhaps TRBD1 as D (5 bases). Trimming left V 5 bases short and J 5 bases short, with 16 bases between. Per the germline V gene, CDR1 is MNHNY and CDR2 is SVGAGI (reference sequence). This CDR3 is built from 14 residues. CDR3 amino acids: CASSHPEDIHEQYF. The CDR3 coding sequence is TGTGCCAGCAGTCACCCTGAGGACATTCACGAGCAGTACTTC.

As to this clone: At the DNA level, this CDR3 is encoded by other sequences in the same sample as well. This chain uses TRBV7-9 with TRBJ2-7; perhaps TRBD1 as D (5 bases). Looked up from germline, CDR1 is SEHNR and CDR2 is FQNEAQ (reference sequence). The CDR3 is 13 residues long. The ends were cut back, 3 bases at V and 0 bases at J, with 6 bases in the middle. The CDR3 DNA follows: TGTGCCAGCAGCTTTAGGGGCTCCTACGAGCAGTACTTC. This translates into CASSFRGSYEQYF.

This clone occurred once. This chain connects TRBV2 to TRBJ2-7; D not certain. V lost 3 bases and J lost 5, with 8 bases in between. CDR3 length: 12 amino acids. Germline lookup yields CDR1 SNHLY and CDR2 FYNNEI. CDR3 nucleotides: TGTGCCAGCAGTGAGATATCGAACGAGCAGTACTTC. This translates into CASSEISNEQYF.

The chain couples TRBV11-1 to TRBJ2-7; D might be TRBD1 or TRBD2, each matching 5 bases. Looked up from germline, CDR1 is SGHAT and CDR2 is FQDESV (reference sequence). V was shortened by 3 bases and J by 4 bases, with 16 bases between the two germline ends. The CDR3 has 15 amino acids. In DNA form, the CDR3 reads TGTGCCAGCAGCTTGACAGAATCGGGATCTTACGAGCAGTACTTC. It translates to CASSLTESGSYEQYF.

The J gene is TRBJ2-7, the V gene TRBV9; possible D gene TRBD2, 5 bases. Trimming removed 3 bases at V and 1 base at J, with 8 bases between. The CDR3 extends over 13 amino acids. CDR1 is SGDLS, CDR2 YYNGEE, per germline. CDR3 in DNA: TGTGCCAGCAGCGGAGGGCTATCCTACGAGCAGTACTTC. Its translation: CASSGGLSYEQYF.

The rearrangement uses TRBV5-6 and TRBJ2-7, with 8 bases aligning to TRBD1. V was pared by 1 base and J by 0 bases, with 0 bases of the junction left unmatched. In germline, CDR1 is SGHDT, CDR2 YYEEEE. CDR3 size: 14 residues. CDR3 sequence reads: CASSLQGASYEQYF. The DNA for the CDR3 is TGTGCCAGCAGCTTGCAGGGGGCCTCCTACGAGCAGTACTTC.

This chain links TRBV6-6 with TRBJ2-1; TRBD2 is a possible D gene (6 bases). The CDR3 runs 13 residues. CDR1 MNHNY and CDR2 SVGAGI come from the germline V gene (reference sequence). With 7 bases removed from V and 1 base from J, the gap between germline ends came to 8 bases. CDR3 sequence (DNA): TGTGCCAGCACGGGAGAGTCCTACAATGAGCAGTTCTTC. Translated: CASTGESYNEQFF.

The V and J genes are TRBV4-1 and TRBJ2-1; D remains unclear. Germline CDR1 is MGHRA and CDR2 is YSYEKL. The CDR3 length is 16 residues. Trimming removed 0 bases at V and 4 bases at J, with 13 bases between. The CDR3 nucleotides read TGCGCCAGCAGCCAAGAAGGGCAAAACGTATACAATGAGCAGTTCTTC. Translating it yields CASSQEGQNVYNEQFF.